The T cell receptor beta chain described here comes from a study of T cells after yellow fever vaccination. Whole-study context: Low-cell-number fractions underwent preparation using SMART-Seq v4 Ultra Low Input.

TCRdb ran MiXCR on the 5' RACE reads and lists one entry per CDR3 protein. The sample lists hundreds of thousands of distinct CDR3 sequences, over 15% occurring once. Comments on this clonotype: Its antigen is not identified.

Study conclusions and caveats: Repertoires sorted by FACS could include abundant clonotypes that are contaminants from the bulk population. Some clonotypes were seen in both the CD4 and the CD8 compartments. These made up a small share and likely arose from convergent recombination. Subsequent booster samples again held most clones from primary vaccination (96% CD4, about 85% CD8).

The CDR3 extends over 14 amino acids. Germline loops: CDR1 SGHAT, CDR2 FQNNGV. The trim removed 5 bases at V and 5 bases at J, leaving 8 bases unmatched. The rearrangement uses TRBV11-2 and TRBJ2-5, with 7 bases fitting TRBD1. This specimen was PBMCs, taken before the yellow fever booster vaccination. The receptor's source is a man between 18 and 29 years old who received the YFV17D yellow fever vaccine. The chain's CDR3 is CASSVYRGWETQYF. The CDR3 bases are TGTGCCAGCAGCGTGTACAGGGGATGGGAGACCCAGTACTTC.